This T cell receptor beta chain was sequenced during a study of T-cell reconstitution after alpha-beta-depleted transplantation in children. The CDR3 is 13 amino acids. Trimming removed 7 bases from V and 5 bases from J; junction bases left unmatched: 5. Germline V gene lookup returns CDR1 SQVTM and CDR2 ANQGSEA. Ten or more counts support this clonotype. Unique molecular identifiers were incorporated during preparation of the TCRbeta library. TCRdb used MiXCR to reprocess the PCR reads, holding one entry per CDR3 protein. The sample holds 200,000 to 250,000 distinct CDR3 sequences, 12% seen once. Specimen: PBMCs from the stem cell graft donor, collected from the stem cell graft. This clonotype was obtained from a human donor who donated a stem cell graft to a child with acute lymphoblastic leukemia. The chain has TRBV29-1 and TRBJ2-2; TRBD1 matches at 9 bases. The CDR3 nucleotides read TGCAGCGCTGACGGACAGGGGACCGGGGAGCTGTTTTTT. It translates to CSADGQGTGELFF.